These 27 T cell receptor beta chains were all obtained from the same sample, sequenced in a study of cytomegalovirus exposure and HLA in healthy donors. Using immunoSEQ multiplex PCR, the repertoire was profiled, and TCRdb retains in-frame clones only, with some absent. This table has some 170,000 clones, approximately 86% appearing once. The sample consisted of PBMCs. These receptors originate from a man aged 25-45 years in good health and CMV-seropositive.

The chain carries TRBV18 and TRBJ2-3, with 9 bases fitting TRBD2. V trimming: 6 bases; J trimming: 0 bases; junction bases outside the gene matches: 7. Germline values: CDR1 KGHSH, CDR2 LQKENI. CDR3 size: 16 residues. This CDR3 is CASSLPTSGSTDTQYF. Here the CDR3 DNA reads TGTGCCAGCTCCCTTCCGACTAGCGGTAGCACAGATACGCAGTATTTT. Supplemented by reference TRBV18 and TRBJ2-3, the full variable domain reads NAGVMQNPRHLVRRRGQEARLRCSPMKGHSHVYWYRQLPEEGLKFMVYLQKENIIDESGMPKERFSAEFPKEGPSILRIQQVVRGDSAAYFCASSLPTSGSTDTQYFGPGTRLTVL.

CDR3: CASSDTRSAQETQYF. CDR3 bases: TGTGCCAGCAGTGATACTCGTAGCGCCCAAGAGACCCAGTACTTC. The chain carries TRBV6-1 and TRBJ2-5; D is possibly TRBD2 (5 bases). Germline V gene sequence: CDR1 MNHNS, CDR2 SASEGT. V shed 3 bases and J shed 1 base, with 12 bases lying between them. There are 15 residues in the CDR3.

J is TRBJ1-5 and V is TRBV9, with a possible D match to TRBD1 (5 bases). The CDR3 is 14 amino acids. Germline CDR1 reads SGDLS; CDR2 reads YYNGEE. Trimming pared 0 bases from V and 5 bases from J, leaving 9 bases between. The CDR3 bases are TGTGCCAGCAGCGTAGCAGGGTACGATCAGCCCCAGCATTTT. This gives the protein CASSVAGYDQPQHF.

The V gene is TRBV6-5, the J gene TRBJ2-2; D gene unclear. Between the trimmed V and J ends, which lost 6 bases and 5 bases, there was a span of 10 bases. This CDR3 comprises 13 residues. In germline, CDR1 is MNHEY, CDR2 SVGAGI. The CDR3 nucleotides are TGTGCCAGCAGGCCCATTGCGACCGGGGAGCTGTTTTTT. Protein: CASRPIATGELFF.

The CDR3 bases are TGTGCCAGCAGTGACAGCTTCCAAGAGACCCAGTACTTC. Protein: CASSDSFQETQYF. This chain links TRBV6-1 with TRBJ2-5; D not resolved. This CDR3 is built from 13 residues. The V gene's germline CDR1 is MNHNS and CDR2 SASEGT. Between the trimmed V and J ends, which lost 3 bases and 1 base, there was a span of 6 bases.

The rearrangement links TRBV6-5 to TRBJ2-2; D might be TRBD1 (6 bases). V lost 6 bases and J 8 bases, leaving 10 bases between the germline ends. Germline V gene lookup returns CDR1 MNHEY and CDR2 SVGAGI. This CDR3 is 12 amino acids long. The CDR3 DNA is TGTGCCAGCAGAACAGGGTCTGGGGAGCTGTTTTTT. This translates into CASRTGSGELFF.

The CDR3 sequence is CASSLLRTGNTDTQYF. CDR3 nucleotides: TGTGCCAGCAGTTTACTCAGGACAGGGAACACAGATACGCAGTATTTT. The genes are TRBV27 and TRBJ2-3; 8 nucleotides match TRBD1. The J segment lost 2 bases and the V segment lost 2 bases, leaving 6 bases of the junction unmatched. In germline, CDR1 is MNHEY, CDR2 SMNVEV (reference sequence). The CDR3 is made up of 16 amino acids.

This sequence joins TRBV28 and TRBJ2-5, with a weak D call TRBD1 (5 bases). Looked up from germline, CDR1 is MDHEN and CDR2 is SYDVKM. V lost 6 bases and J lost 2, with 13 bases in between. The CDR3 has 14 residues. CDR3 in DNA: TGTGCCAGCAGAGGGGATTGGGGACAAGAGACCCAGTACTTC. Translating gives CASRGDWGQETQYF.

CDR3 coding DNA: TGTGCCAGCAGGGGGGAGTTCAATGAGCAGTTCTTC. Protein product: CASRGEFNEQFF. The V call is TRBV6-1, the J call TRBJ2-1; either TRBD1 or TRBD2 may supply D (5 bases each). The CDR3 runs to 12 residues. The germline V gene encodes CDR1 MNHNS and CDR2 SASEGT. Trimming stripped 6 bases from V and 6 bases from J, with 9 bases between.

The genes are TRBV6-5 and TRBJ2-5; TRBD2 matches 12 bases. Germline trimming cut 4 bases from V and 4 bases from J; bases unmatched to any gene: 4. The CDR3 is 15 residues long. Germline V CDR1 and CDR2: MNHEY, SVGAGI. For the CDR3, the DNA is TGTGCCAGCAGTTCTAGCGGGGGGGCAGTAGAGACCCAGTACTTC. It is translated as CASSSSGGAVETQYF.

This clone was picked up one time. The chain combines TRBV5-8 with TRBJ1-3; D ambiguous. From germline, CDR1 is SGHTS and CDR2 YDEGEE. Trimming took off 4 bases at V and 0 bases at J, with 14 bases between the two ends. The length of the CDR3 is 16 residues. The CDR3 is CASSVDGGSSGNTIYF. The DNA of the CDR3 is TGTGCCAGCAGCGTGGATGGAGGAAGCTCTGGAAACACCATATATTTT.

The V call is TRBV27, the J call TRBJ1-5; 10 nucleotides match TRBD1. The V segment lost 5 bases and the J segment 5 bases; nucleotides outside the gene matches: 3. Germline V lookup: CDR1 MNHEY, CDR2 SMNVEV (reference sequence). CDR3 size: 14 residues. This CDR3 reads CASSRQGADQPQHF. CDR3 DNA: TGTGCCAGCAGTAGACAGGGGGCCGATCAGCCCCAGCATTTT.

This clone was detected once. The chain employs TRBV4-3 and TRBJ2-7, with unresolved D. The germline gives CDR1 LGHNA, CDR2 YSLEER. V was shortened by 1 base and J by 6 bases, with 13 bases between the two germline ends. This CDR3 has 14 amino acids. DNA of the CDR3: TGCGCCAGCAGCCAAGCCCCTTTGACTGGCGAGCAGTACTTC. Translation: CASSQAPLTGEQYF.

The V gene is TRBV25-1, the J gene TRBJ2-5, with D possibly being TRBD2 (6 bases). Trimming shortened V by 6 bases and J by 2 bases, and 16 bases separated the two germline ends. Germline V gene sequence: CDR1 MGHDK, CDR2 SYGVNS. The CDR3 runs 15 residues. The CDR3: CASSPRLGGQETQYF. CDR3 bases: TGTGCCAGCAGCCCGAGACTGGGGGGTCAAGAGACCCAGTACTTC.

This chain connects TRBV28 to TRBJ2-7, with 12 bases lining up with TRBD2. The CDR3 totals 17 residues. Germline loops: CDR1 MDHEN, CDR2 SYDVKM. V lost 3 bases, J lost 2 bases, and 8 bases stayed unmatched. DNA of the CDR3: TGTGCCAGCAGTTTCTTCCGACTAGCGGGAGTGACCTACGAGCAGTACTTC. Its translation is CASSFFRLAGVTYEQYF.

The rearrangement joins TRBV18 to TRBJ2-2; possibly TRBD2 for D (5 bases). V lost 5 bases, J lost 6 bases, and 22 bases lay in between. The CDR3 length is 17 residues. CDR1 is KGHSH, CDR2 LQKENI, per germline. The CDR3 protein is CASSSRVKGVGAGELFF. In DNA, the CDR3 is TGTGCCAGCTCATCGAGGGTTAAAGGCGTCGGCGCCGGGGAGCTGTTTTTT.

The rearrangement joins TRBV29-1 to TRBJ2-1, with 11 nucleotides matching TRBD2. The CDR3 contains 14 residues. CDR1 is SQVTM and CDR2 is ANQGSEA in the germline V gene. V lost 5 bases and J lost 9; bases outside the gene matches: 9. Written as DNA, the CDR3 is TGCAGCGTTCGTCCCTCTAGCGGGGGGTCTGAGCAGTTCTTC. This gives the protein CSVRPSSGGSEQFF.

The rearrangement uses TRBV27 and TRBJ1-5, with D unresolved. The germline V gene has CDR1 MNHEY and CDR2 SMNVEV (reference sequence). V was cut by 2 bases and J by 3 bases, with 17 bases left in between. CDR3 length equals 17 residues. The CDR3 nucleotides are TGTGCCAGCAGTTTACGGACGGGGAGAGGTATCAATCAGCCCCAGCATTTT. This translates into CASSLRTGRGINQPQHF.

The DNA of the CDR3 is TGTGCCAGCAGTTACGGTCCAAGCACCTACGAGCAGTACTTC. This encodes CASSYGPSTYEQYF. This rearrangement joins TRBV6-6 to TRBJ2-7; D remains unclear. The germline V gene has CDR1 MNHNY and CDR2 SVGAGI (reference sequence). The CDR3 runs to 14 residues. With 2 bases removed from V and 2 bases from J, the gap between germline ends came to 10 bases.

The chain combines TRBV4-1 with TRBJ1-1; 7 positions agree with TRBD1. The CDR3 is made up of 15 amino acids. V dropped 4 bases and J dropped 5; count of bases not matched to a gene: 10. CDR1 and CDR2 from the germline V gene are MGHRA and YSYEKL. The CDR3 is CASSRTHGGQTEAFF. CDR3 DNA sequence: TGCGCCAGCAGCCGTACCCATGGGGGACAGACTGAAGCTTTCTTT.

For this clone: Other DNA sequences in the sample encode the same CDR3. DNA of the CDR3: TGCAGTGCCTCCTATGGCTACACCTTC. This translates into CSASYGYTF. The rearrangement joins TRBV20-1 to TRBJ1-2; D remains unclear. V was shortened by 6 bases and J by 4 bases, with 3 bases between the two germline ends. The CDR3 is 9 residues long. Per germline, CDR1 DFQATT and CDR2 SNEGSKA (reference sequence).

V is TRBV6-5 and J is TRBJ1-3, with a tentative D call TRBD1 (5 bases). Germline CDR1 and CDR2: MNHEY and SVGAGI. This CDR3 comprises 13 residues. With 8 bases removed from V and 2 bases from J, the gap between germline ends came to 10 bases. The DNA for the CDR3 is TGTGCCAGCGTGGCGGGGGCTGGAAACACCATATATTTT. Translating it yields CASVAGAGNTIYF.

The chain employs TRBV27 and TRBJ2-3, with D tentatively TRBD1 (6 bases). Germline CDR1 is MNHEY and CDR2 is SMNVEV (reference sequence). The length of the CDR3 is 15 residues. The V gene lost 3 bases and the J gene lost 2 bases, with 12 bases spanning the gap. The CDR3 DNA reads as TGTGCCAGCAGTTTGTATGTGGGGGCCACAGATACGCAGTATTTT. This codes for CASSLYVGATDTQYF.

In this sample, this clone turned up once. The V gene is TRBV7-7, the J gene TRBJ2-7; 7 positions agree with TRBD1. V gave up 2 bases and J gave up 2 bases; unmatched junction bases: 6. The CDR3 is made up of 15 amino acids. CDR1 SSHAT and CDR2 FNYEAQ come from the germline V gene (reference sequence). The CDR3 nucleotides read TGTGCCAGCAGCTTAAGACAGGGTGGGGCCTACGAGCAGTACTTC. Its protein product is CASSLRQGGAYEQYF.

The chain joins TRBV5-4 to TRBJ2-1; 7 bases line up with TRBD2. The V segment lost 4 bases and the J segment 1 base; nucleotides outside the gene matches: 5. The CDR3 loop spans 15 amino acids. Germline-derived CDR1 and CDR2 are SGHNT and YYREEE (reference sequence). CDR3 sequence (DNA): TGTGCCAGCAGCCTGGGGGAGGGATCCTACAATGAGCAGTTCTTC. The encoded protein is CASSLGEGSYNEQFF.

This clone was seen a single time. The chain is built from TRBV9 and TRBJ2-2; D perhaps matches TRBD1 (5 bases). Germline V gene data show CDR1 as SGDLS and CDR2 as YYNGEE. The CDR3 sequence is 15 residues long. Deletions cut 5 bases from V and 4 bases from J, with 15 bases between. Here the CDR3 DNA reads TGTGCCAGCAGTAACACAGGTCGTGCCACCGGGGAGCTGTTTTTT. Amino acid sequence: CASSNTGRATGELFF.

The V call is TRBV4-3, the J call TRBJ1-5; D is perhaps TRBD1 (6 bases). This CDR3 contains 15 residues. Trimming shortened V by 1 base and J by 7 bases, and 14 bases separated the two germline ends. Per germline, CDR1 LGHNA and CDR2 YSLEER. The CDR3 protein is CASSQGVGGAQPQHF. The CDR3 DNA follows: TGCGCCAGCAGCCAAGGCGTGGGGGGGGCGCAGCCCCAGCATTTT.